The clone carrying this TCR beta chain came up once. The germline V gene has CDR1 LNHDA and CDR2 SQIVND (reference sequence). The CDR3 spans 14 residues. V shed 5 bases and J 5 bases; nucleotides not matched to a gene: 7. Original processing methods: Reference gene primer amplification in the assay estimated nucleated cell counts. Assay: immunoSEQ multiplex PCR; the TCRdb copy retains only in-frame clones and omits some. From that table come the V and J calls and clone size; the DNA was used to work out D and trimming. The sample gives about 170,000 clones, around four fifths of which show up once; approximately 2.9% is in the top ten. These data are taken from a study of blood T cell repertoires in COVID-19. Whole-study context: Samples representing acute and convalescent COVID-19 were sourced from the United States, Italy and Spain. From T cells, B-cell-depleted T cells, or PBMCs came the material, which was cDNA or gDNA.

This receptor was identified in a woman aged 55-70 years with acute or convalescent COVID-19. Sequencing used peripheral blood. V gene TRBV19 combines with J gene TRBJ2-5, with 8 bases matching TRBD1. In DNA form, the CDR3 reads TGTGCCAGTAGTGACACAGGGGGATTGGAGACCCAGTACTTC. Its translation: CASSDTGGLETQYF.